This is a list of T cell receptor beta chains from one sample in a study of shared clonotypes between healthy human individuals. Data came from immunoSEQ multiplex PCR; TCRdb stores just in-frame clones and leaves some out. Of 2 million to 2.5 million clones listed, around 95% are singletons. The sample taken for sequencing was naive CD4+ T cells sorted from blood. Every receptor here comes from a man aged 18 to 30 in good health. Both conserved end residues are part of each CDR3. Fields, in order: J gene, V gene, clone size, D gene, CDR3 DNA, CDR3 protein. The D gene is left open where the match is weak. Size tells how often a clone was seen (once, few, many) or the class of an expanded clone, and some rows leave it out.

j_gene: TRBJ1-1
v_gene: TRBV5-1
abundance: NA
d_gene: TRBD1
CDR3nt: TGCGCCAGCAGCATTGACAGGGGCTTTGAAGCTTTCTTT
CDR3aa: CASSIDRGFEAFF

j_gene: TRBJ1-5
v_gene: TRBV9
abundance: NA
d_gene: NA
CDR3nt: TGTGCCAGCAGCGTAGATGGGTATAGCAATCAGCCCCAGCATTTT
CDR3aa: CASSVDGYSNQPQHF

j_gene: TRBJ1-1
v_gene: TRBV7-2
abundance: NA
d_gene: TRBD1
CDR3nt: TGTGCCAGCAGACAGCAGGGGGTGGGCACTGAAGCTTTCTTT
CDR3aa: CASRQQGVGTEAFF

j_gene: TRBJ1-1
v_gene: TRBV6-5
abundance: NA
d_gene: TRBD1
CDR3nt: TGTGCCAGCAGCCCTTGGGGACAGGTAAACACTGAAGCTTTCTTT
CDR3aa: CASSPWGQVNTEAFF

j_gene: TRBJ2-7
v_gene: TRBV27
abundance: NA
d_gene: TRBD2
CDR3nt: TGTGCCAGCAGTTTATCCGGACTAGCAAAGGAGCAGTACTTC
CDR3aa: CASSLSGLAKEQYF

j_gene: TRBJ1-3
v_gene: TRBV5-4
abundance: NA
d_gene: TRBD1
CDR3nt: TGTGCCAGCAGCTTGGACAGGGGATTCGGGGATGCCATATATTTT
CDR3aa: CASSLDRGFGDAIYF

j_gene: TRBJ2-3
v_gene: TRBV27
abundance: NA
d_gene: NA
CDR3nt: TGTGCCAGCAGTTTAGAAGCACGGTCGGCAGATACGCAGTATTTT
CDR3aa: CASSLEARSADTQYF

j_gene: TRBJ2-5
v_gene: TRBV29-1
abundance: NA
d_gene: NA
CDR3nt: TGCAGCGTCGGCTGGGCGGAGGGGGAGACCCAGTACTTC
CDR3aa: CSVGWAEGETQYF

j_gene: TRBJ2-2
v_gene: TRBV2
abundance: NA
d_gene: TRBD1
CDR3nt: TGTGCCAGCAGCACCGGGACAGGGGGCATCGGGGAGCTGTTTTTT
CDR3aa: CASSTGTGGIGELFF

j_gene: TRBJ2-7
v_gene: TRBV2
abundance: NA
d_gene: TRBD2
CDR3nt: TGTGCCAGCAAAAAGGGAGGGAGCTCCTACGAGCAGTACTTC
CDR3aa: CASKKGGSSYEQYF

j_gene: TRBJ2-7
v_gene: TRBV6-5
abundance: NA
d_gene: NA
CDR3nt: TGTGCCACCAAGAGGGGTAATAGCGACTACGAGCAGTACTTC
CDR3aa: CATKRGNSDYEQYF

j_gene: TRBJ2-7
v_gene: TRBV29-1
abundance: NA
d_gene: TRBD1
CDR3nt: TGCAGCGTTGGGACAGGGGGCTACGAGCAGTACTTC
CDR3aa: CSVGTGGYEQYF

j_gene: TRBJ2-5
v_gene: TRBV6-6
abundance: NA
d_gene: NA
CDR3nt: TGTGCCAGCAGTTACGGGGGGAACCCAGAGACCCAGTACTTC
CDR3aa: CASSYGGNPETQYF

j_gene: TRBJ2-1
v_gene: TRBV30
abundance: NA
d_gene: NA
CDR3nt: TGTGCCTGGAGCCCCCTAAGCCTTGAGCAGTTCTTC
CDR3aa: CAWSPLSLEQFF

j_gene: TRBJ2-3
v_gene: TRBV5-4
abundance: NA
d_gene: TRBD1
CDR3nt: TGTGCCAGCAGCCCTCGGGACAGGGAGAATACGCAGTATTTT
CDR3aa: CASSPRDRENTQYF

j_gene: TRBJ1-5
v_gene: TRBV15
abundance: NA
d_gene: TRBD1
CDR3nt: TGTGCCACCAGCAGAACAGGGGGCGCAAATCAGCCCCAGCATTTT
CDR3aa: CATSRTGGANQPQHF

j_gene: TRBJ2-6
v_gene: TRBV4-1
abundance: NA
d_gene: NA
CDR3nt: TGCGCCAGCAGCCCCGGACAGCTCTCTGGGGCCAACGTCCTGACTTTC
CDR3aa: CASSPGQLSGANVLTF

j_gene: TRBJ2-2
v_gene: TRBV9
abundance: NA
d_gene: NA
CDR3nt: TGTGCCAGCAGCGTAGGGGGGACTCCCACCGGGGAGCTGTTTTTT
CDR3aa: CASSVGGTPTGELFF

j_gene: TRBJ1-1
v_gene: TRBV6-5
abundance: once
d_gene: NA
CDR3nt: TGTGCCAGCAGCTCCCTAGCGGGCTATTTCTCTGAAGCTTTCTTT
CDR3aa: CASSSLAGYFSEAFF

j_gene: TRBJ1-1
v_gene: TRBV18
abundance: NA
d_gene: NA
CDR3nt: TGTGCCAGCTCCCCCCTTAGACCGGGTCACACTGAAGCTTTCTTT
CDR3aa: CASSPLRPGHTEAFF

j_gene: TRBJ1-1
v_gene: TRBV6-1
abundance: NA
d_gene: NA
CDR3nt: TGTGCCAGCAGTAAAAATATCCCCGGGGGAACTGAAGCTTTCTTT
CDR3aa: CASSKNIPGGTEAFF

j_gene: TRBJ2-2
v_gene: TRBV4-3
abundance: NA
d_gene: NA
CDR3nt: TGCGCCAGCAGAGCCGGGACTTCGAACACCGGGGAGCTGTTTTTT
CDR3aa: CASRAGTSNTGELFF

j_gene: TRBJ2-7
v_gene: TRBV19
abundance: NA
d_gene: NA
CDR3nt: TGTGCCAGTAGTATAAGGGGCGTAGGGGGAAAAAGCTCCTACGAGCAGTACTTC
CDR3aa: CASSIRGVGGKSSYEQYF

j_gene: TRBJ2-7
v_gene: TRBV18
abundance: NA
d_gene: NA
CDR3nt: TGTGCCAGCTCAAAGGGGACCTACGAGCAGTACTTC
CDR3aa: CASSKGTYEQYF

j_gene: TRBJ1-4
v_gene: TRBV18
abundance: few
d_gene: NA
CDR3nt: TGTGCCAGCTCACCTGACAGGAATGAAAAACTGTTTTTT
CDR3aa: CASSPDRNEKLFF